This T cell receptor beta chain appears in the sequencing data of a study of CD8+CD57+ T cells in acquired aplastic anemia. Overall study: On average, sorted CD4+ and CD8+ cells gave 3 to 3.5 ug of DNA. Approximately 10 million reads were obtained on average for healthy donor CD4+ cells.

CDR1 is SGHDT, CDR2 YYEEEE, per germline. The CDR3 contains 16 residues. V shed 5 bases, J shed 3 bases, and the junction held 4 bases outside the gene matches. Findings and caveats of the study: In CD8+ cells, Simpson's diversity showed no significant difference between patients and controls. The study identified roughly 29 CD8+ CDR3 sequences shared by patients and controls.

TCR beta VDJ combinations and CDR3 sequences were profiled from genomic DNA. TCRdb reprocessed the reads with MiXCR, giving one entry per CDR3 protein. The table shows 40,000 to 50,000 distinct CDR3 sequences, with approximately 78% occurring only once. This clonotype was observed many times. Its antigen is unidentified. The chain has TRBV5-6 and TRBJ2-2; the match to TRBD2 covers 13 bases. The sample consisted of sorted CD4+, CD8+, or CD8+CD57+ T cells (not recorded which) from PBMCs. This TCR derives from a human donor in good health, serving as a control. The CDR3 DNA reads TGTGCCAGCAGTTTAGGACTAGCGGGAGACACCGGGGAGCTGTTTTTT. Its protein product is CASSLGLAGDTGELFF.